These 3 T cell receptor beta chains came from one sample sequenced in a study of shared clonotypes between healthy human individuals. The repertoire was sequenced with immunoSEQ multiplex PCR; TCRdb's copy has only in-frame clones and lacks some. The sample yields 980,000 or so clones, 70% to 85% seen once. Sample: memory CD4+ T cells sorted from blood. The subset here: CD45RA-negative fraction. These receptors were collected from a man aged 18 to 29 in good health.

In its sample, this clone was seen once. This chain links TRBV25-1 with TRBJ2-7, with TRBD2 as a possible D gene (6 bases). The germline V gene has CDR1 MGHDK and CDR2 SYGVNS. Trimming took 8 bases from V and 0 from J, leaving 14 bases between them. The CDR3 has 14 residues. This CDR3 reads CASAEAGSSYEQYF. The CDR3 coding sequence is TGTGCCAGCGCCGAGGCGGGGAGCTCCTACGAGCAGTACTTC.

The sample holds a few counts of this clone. The chain is built from TRBV7-3 and TRBJ1-1; D remains unclear. Trimming took 5 bases from V and 0 from J, leaving 7 bases between them. The CDR3 has 13 residues. CDR1 and CDR2 (germline): SGHTA, FQGTGA. The CDR3: CASSPDLNTEAFF. The CDR3 DNA reads TGTGCCAGCAGCCCGGATTTGAACACTGAAGCTTTCTTT.

This clone was detected only once. The DNA of the CDR3 is TGTGCCAGCAGTTACGGGGAGGGGGGTCCGCAGTTCTTC. Translating gives CASSYGEGGPQFF. This chain uses TRBV6-6 with TRBJ2-1; a possible D gene is TRBD2 (7 bases). The CDR3 is made up of 13 amino acids. Germline CDR1 is MNHNY and CDR2 is SVGAGI (reference sequence). Between the trimmed V and J ends, which lost 2 bases and 12 bases, there was a span of 14 bases.